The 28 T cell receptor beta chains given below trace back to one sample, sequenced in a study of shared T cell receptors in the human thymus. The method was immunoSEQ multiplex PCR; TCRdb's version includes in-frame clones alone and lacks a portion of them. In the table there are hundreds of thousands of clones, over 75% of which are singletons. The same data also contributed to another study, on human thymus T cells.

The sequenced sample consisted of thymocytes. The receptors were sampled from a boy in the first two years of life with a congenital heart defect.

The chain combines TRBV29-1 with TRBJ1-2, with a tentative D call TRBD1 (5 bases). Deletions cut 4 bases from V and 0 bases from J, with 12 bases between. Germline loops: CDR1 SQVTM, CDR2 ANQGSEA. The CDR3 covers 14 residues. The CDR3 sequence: CSVAGQATNYGYTF. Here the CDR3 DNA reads TGCAGCGTTGCAGGGCAGGCGACTAACTATGGCTACACCTTC.

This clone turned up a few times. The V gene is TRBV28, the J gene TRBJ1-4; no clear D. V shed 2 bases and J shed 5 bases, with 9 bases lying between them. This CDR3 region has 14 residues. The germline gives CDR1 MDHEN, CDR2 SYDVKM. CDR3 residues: CASSLNAQNEKLFF. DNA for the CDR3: TGTGCCAGCAGTTTAAATGCACAGAATGAAAAACTGTTTTTT.

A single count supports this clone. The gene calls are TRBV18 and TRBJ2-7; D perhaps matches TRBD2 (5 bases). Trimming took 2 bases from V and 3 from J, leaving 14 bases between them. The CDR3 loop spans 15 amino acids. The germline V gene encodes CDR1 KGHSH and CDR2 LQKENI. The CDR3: CASSPRRRDNYEQYF. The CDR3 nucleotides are TGTGCCAGCTCACCAAGACGACGGGATAACTACGAGCAGTACTTC.

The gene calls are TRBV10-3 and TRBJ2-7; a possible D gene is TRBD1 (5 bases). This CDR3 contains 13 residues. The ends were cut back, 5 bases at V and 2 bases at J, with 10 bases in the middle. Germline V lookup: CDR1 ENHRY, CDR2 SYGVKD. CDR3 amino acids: CAISKQVTYEQYF. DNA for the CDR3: TGTGCCATCAGTAAACAGGTCACCTACGAGCAGTACTTC.

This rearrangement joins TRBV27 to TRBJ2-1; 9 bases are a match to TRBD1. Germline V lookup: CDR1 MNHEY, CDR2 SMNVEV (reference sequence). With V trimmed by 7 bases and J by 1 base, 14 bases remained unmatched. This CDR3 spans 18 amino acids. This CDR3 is CASISGTGILGSYNEQFF. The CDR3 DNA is TGTGCCAGCATCTCCGGGACAGGGATTTTGGGATCCTACAATGAGCAGTTCTTC.

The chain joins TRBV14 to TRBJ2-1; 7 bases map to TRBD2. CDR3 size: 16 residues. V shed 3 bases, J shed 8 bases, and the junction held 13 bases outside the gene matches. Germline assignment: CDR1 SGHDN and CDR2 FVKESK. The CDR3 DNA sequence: TGTGCCAGCAGCCAGGGGACGAGGGAGGGCCCGGATGAGCAGTTCTTC. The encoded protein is CASSQGTREGPDEQFF.

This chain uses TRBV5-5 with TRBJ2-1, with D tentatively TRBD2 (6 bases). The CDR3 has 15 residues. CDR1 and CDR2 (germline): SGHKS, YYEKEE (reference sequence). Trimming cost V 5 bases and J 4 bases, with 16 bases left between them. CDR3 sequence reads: CASSVGLGGYNEQFF. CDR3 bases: TGTGCCAGCAGTGTTGGACTCGGGGGTTACAATGAGCAGTTCTTC.

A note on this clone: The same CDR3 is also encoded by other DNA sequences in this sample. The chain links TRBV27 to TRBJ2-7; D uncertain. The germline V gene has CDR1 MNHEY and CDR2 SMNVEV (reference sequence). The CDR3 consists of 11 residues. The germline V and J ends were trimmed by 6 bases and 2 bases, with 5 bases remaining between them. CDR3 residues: CASRGPYEQYF. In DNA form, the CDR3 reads TGTGCCAGCAGGGGCCCCTACGAGCAGTACTTC.

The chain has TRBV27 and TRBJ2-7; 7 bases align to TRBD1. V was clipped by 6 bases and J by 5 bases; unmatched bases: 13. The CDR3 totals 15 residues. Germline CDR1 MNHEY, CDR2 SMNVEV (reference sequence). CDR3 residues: CASSLKTGNINEQYF. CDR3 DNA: TGTGCCAGCAGCTTAAAGACAGGGAACATCAACGAGCAGTACTTC.

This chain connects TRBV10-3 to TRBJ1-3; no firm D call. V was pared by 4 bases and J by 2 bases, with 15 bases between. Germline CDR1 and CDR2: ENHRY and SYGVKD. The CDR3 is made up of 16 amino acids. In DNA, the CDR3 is TGTGCCATCAGTGGGCCAGGCACCCATACTGGAAACACCATATATTTT. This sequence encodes CAISGPGTHTGNTIYF.

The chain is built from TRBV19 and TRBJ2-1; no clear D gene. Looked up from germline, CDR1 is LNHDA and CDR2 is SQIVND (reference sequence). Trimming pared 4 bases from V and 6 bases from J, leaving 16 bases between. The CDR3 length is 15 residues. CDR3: CASSTQLVKSNEQFF. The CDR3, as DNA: TGTGCCAGTAGTACCCAATTAGTGAAAAGCAATGAGCAGTTCTTC. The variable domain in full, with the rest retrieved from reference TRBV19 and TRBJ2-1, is DGGITQSPKYLFRKEGQNVTLSCEQNLNHDAMYWYRQDPGQGLRLIYYSQIVNDFQKGDIAEGYSVSREKKESFPLTVTSAQKNPTAFYLCASSTQLVKSNEQFFGPGTRLTVL.

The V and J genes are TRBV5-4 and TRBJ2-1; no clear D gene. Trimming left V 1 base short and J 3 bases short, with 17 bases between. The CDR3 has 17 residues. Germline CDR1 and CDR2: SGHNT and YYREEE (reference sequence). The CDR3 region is CASSLIPVSSGYNEQFF. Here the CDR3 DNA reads TGTGCCAGCAGCTTGATTCCTGTGAGTTCAGGCTACAATGAGCAGTTCTTC.

CDR3 amino acids: CASSVVSASKRNEQFF. In DNA, the CDR3 is TGTGCCAGCAGCGTAGTGTCGGCTAGCAAGCGCAATGAGCAGTTCTTC. The chain employs TRBV9 and TRBJ2-1, with D maybe TRBD2 (5 bases). Between the trimmed V and J ends, which lost 0 bases and 6 bases, there was a span of 16 bases. CDR3 length: 16 amino acids. The germline CDR1 and CDR2 sequences are SGDLS and YYNGEE.

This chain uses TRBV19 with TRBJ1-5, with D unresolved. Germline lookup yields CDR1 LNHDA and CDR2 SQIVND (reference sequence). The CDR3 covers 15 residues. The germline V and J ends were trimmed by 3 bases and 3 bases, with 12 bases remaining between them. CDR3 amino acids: CASSIELPTNQPQHF. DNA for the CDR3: TGTGCCAGTAGTATCGAACTTCCAACCAATCAGCCCCAGCATTTT.

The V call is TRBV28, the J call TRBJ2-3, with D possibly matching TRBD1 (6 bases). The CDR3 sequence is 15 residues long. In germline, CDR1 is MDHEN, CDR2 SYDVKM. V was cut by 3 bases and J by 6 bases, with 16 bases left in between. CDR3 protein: CASSFVTGSPDTQYF. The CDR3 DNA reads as TGTGCCAGCAGTTTCGTGACAGGTTCACCCGATACGCAGTATTTT.

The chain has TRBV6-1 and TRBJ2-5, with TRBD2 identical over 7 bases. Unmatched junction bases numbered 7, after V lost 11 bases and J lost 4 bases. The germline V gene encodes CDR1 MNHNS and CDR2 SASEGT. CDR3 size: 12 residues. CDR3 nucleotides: TGTGCCGCCTTGCGGGGGAGAGAGACCCAGTACTTC. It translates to CAALRGRETQYF.

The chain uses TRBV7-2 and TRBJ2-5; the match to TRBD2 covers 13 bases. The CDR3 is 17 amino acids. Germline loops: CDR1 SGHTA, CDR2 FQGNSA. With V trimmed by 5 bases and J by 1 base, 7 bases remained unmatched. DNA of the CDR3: TGTGCCAGCAGCCCGGGACTAGCGGGGTATCCCCAAGAGACCCAGTACTTC. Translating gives CASSPGLAGYPQETQYF. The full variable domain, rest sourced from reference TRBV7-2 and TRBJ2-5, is GAGVSQSPSNKVTEKGKDVELRCDPISGHTALYWYRQSLGQGLEFLIYFQGNSAPDKSGLPSDRFSAERTGGSVSTLTIQRTQQEDSAVYLCASSPGLAGYPQETQYFGPGTRLLVL.

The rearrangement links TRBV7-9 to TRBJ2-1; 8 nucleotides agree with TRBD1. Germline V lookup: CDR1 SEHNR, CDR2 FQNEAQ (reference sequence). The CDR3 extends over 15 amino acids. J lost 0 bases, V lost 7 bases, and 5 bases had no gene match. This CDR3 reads CASNHGTGSYNEQFF. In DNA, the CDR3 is TGTGCCAGCAATCACGGGACAGGCTCCTACAATGAGCAGTTCTTC.

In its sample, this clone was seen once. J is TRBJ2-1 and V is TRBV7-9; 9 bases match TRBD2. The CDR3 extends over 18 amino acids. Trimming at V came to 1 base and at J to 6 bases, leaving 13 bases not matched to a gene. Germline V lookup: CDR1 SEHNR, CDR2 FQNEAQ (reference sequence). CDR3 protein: CASSLVVLAGPPSNEQFF. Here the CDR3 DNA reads TGTGCCAGCAGCTTAGTGGTCCTAGCGGGGCCACCCTCCAATGAGCAGTTCTTC.

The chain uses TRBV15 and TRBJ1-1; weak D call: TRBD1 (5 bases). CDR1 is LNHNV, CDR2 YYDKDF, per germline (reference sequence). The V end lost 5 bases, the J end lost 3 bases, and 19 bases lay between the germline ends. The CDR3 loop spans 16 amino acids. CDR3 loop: CATSVGSAGKDTEAFF. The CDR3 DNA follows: TGTGCCACCAGCGTTGGTAGTGCAGGGAAAGACACTGAAGCTTTCTTT.

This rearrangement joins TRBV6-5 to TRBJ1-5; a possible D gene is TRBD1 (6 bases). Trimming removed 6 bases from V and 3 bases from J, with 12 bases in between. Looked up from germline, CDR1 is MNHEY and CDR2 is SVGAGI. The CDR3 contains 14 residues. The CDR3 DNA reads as TGTGCCAGCAGAAGGACAGTGTTCAATCAGCCCCAGCATTTT. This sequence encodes CASRRTVFNQPQHF.

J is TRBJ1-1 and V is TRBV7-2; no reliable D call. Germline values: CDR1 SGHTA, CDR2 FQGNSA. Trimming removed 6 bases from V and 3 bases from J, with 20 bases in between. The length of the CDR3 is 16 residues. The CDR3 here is CASRSGGGGFYTEAFF. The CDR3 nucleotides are TGTGCCAGCAGATCCGGCGGAGGCGGGTTTTACACTGAAGCTTTCTTT.

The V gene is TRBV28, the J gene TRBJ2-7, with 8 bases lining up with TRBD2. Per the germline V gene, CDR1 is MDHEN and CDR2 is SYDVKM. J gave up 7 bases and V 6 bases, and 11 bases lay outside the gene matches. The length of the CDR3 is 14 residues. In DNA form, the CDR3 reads TGTGCCAGCAGGAATAAAGCGGGAGCTCGGGAGCAGTACTTC. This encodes CASRNKAGAREQYF.

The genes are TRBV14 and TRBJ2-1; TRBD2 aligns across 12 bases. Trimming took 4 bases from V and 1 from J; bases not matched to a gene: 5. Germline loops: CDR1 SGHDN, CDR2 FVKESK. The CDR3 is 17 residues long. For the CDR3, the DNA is TGTGCCAGCAGCCGGCTAGCGGGAGGGCCTTCCTACAATGAGCAGTTCTTC. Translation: CASSRLAGGPSYNEQFF. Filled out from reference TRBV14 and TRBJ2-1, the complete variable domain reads EAGVTQFPSHSVIEKGQTVTLRCDPISGHDNLYWYRRVMGKEIKFLLHFVKESKQDESGMPNNRFLAERTGGTYSTLKVQPAELEDSGVYFCASSRLAGGPSYNEQFFGPGTRLTVL.

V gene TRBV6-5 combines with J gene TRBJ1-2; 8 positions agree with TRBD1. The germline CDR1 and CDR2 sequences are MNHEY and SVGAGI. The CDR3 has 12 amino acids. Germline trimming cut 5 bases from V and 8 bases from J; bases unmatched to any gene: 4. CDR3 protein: CASSNGTGGYTF. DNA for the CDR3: TGTGCCAGCAGTAACGGGACAGGCGGCTACACCTTC.

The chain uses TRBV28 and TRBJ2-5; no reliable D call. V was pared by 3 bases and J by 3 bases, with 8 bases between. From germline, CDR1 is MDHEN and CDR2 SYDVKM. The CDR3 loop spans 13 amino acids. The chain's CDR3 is CASSFCPEETQYF. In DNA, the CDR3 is TGTGCCAGCAGTTTTTGTCCCGAAGAGACCCAGTACTTC.

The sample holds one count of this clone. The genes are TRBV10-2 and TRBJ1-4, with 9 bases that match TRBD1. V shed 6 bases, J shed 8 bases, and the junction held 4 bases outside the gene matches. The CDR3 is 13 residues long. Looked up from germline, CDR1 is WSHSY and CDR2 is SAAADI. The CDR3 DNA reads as TGCGCCAGCAGAGGGACAGGGCGCGAAAAACTGTTTTTT. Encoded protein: CASRGTGREKLFF.

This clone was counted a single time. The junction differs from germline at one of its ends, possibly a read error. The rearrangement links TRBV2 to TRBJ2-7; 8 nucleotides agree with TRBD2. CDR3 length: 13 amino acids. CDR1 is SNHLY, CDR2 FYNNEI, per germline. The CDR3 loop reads CASSEGGLATEVF. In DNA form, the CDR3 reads TGTGCCAGCAGTGAAGGCGGACTAGCCACGGAGGTCTTC.